These 22 T cell receptor beta chains originate from one sample sequenced in a study of regulatory T cells in long-lasting Graves disease. In building TCR beta libraries, iRepertoire HTBI primers were used together with Arm-PCR of CDR3 regions. TCRdb re-called the multiplex PCR reads through MiXCR, storing one row per CDR3 protein. This table holds hundreds of thousands of distinct CDR3 sequences, 20% to 25% found once. Indicated time point: persistent/refractory GD, antithyroid drugs over 5 years with positive TRAb. RNA extracted from PBMCs served as the sequencing template. The specimen was peripheral blood mononuclear cells (PBMCs), collected when the disease was refractory, from a patient treated with antithyroid drugs. These receptors were obtained from a female donor with Graves disease.

This clonotype was observed at least ten times. The V call is TRBV20-1, the J call TRBJ1-2, with no clear D. Between the trimmed V and J ends, which lost 3 bases and 7 bases, there was a span of 15 bases. The CDR3 is 13 residues long. Germline CDR1 reads DFQATT; CDR2 reads SNEGSKA (reference sequence). The chain's CDR3 is CSASSGIDFGYTF. Written as DNA, the CDR3 is TGCAGTGCTAGTTCGGGGATTGACTTTGGCTACACCTTC.

There are many counts of this clonotype. The rearrangement links TRBV29-1 to TRBJ2-7; tentatively, D is TRBD1 (6 bases). With 2 bases removed from V and 2 bases from J, the gap between germline ends came to 13 bases. Germline V CDR1 and CDR2: SQVTM, ANQGSEA. This CDR3 is built from 14 residues. CDR3 amino acids: CSVELADRTYEQYF. Written as DNA, the CDR3 is TGCAGCGTTGAACTCGCGGACAGAACCTACGAGCAGTACTTC.

The sample holds many counts of this clonotype. V usage is TRBV28 and J usage is TRBJ2-7, with 10 bases lining up with TRBD1. The J segment lost 3 bases and the V segment lost 6 bases, leaving 5 bases of the junction unmatched. The germline V gene encodes CDR1 MDHEN and CDR2 SYDVKM. The CDR3 is 14 amino acids. CDR3 DNA: TGTGCCAGCAGCCTGGGACAGGGGTTCTACGAGCAGTACTTC. Translating gives CASSLGQGFYEQYF.

This clonotype was observed a few times. The chain couples TRBV6-1 to TRBJ2-7; D may be TRBD1 (6 bases). This CDR3 region has 19 residues. Trimming removed 6 bases at V and 4 bases at J, with 31 bases between. Germline CDR1 reads MNHNS; CDR2 reads SASEGT. CDR3 in amino acids: CASSQDRPAALRSRYEQYF. CDR3 coding DNA: TGTGCCAGCAGCCAAGACAGGCCCGCCGCATTACGTTCGCGTTACGAGCAGTACTTC.

The chain uses TRBV6-1 and TRBJ1-6; TRBD1 is a possible D gene (5 bases). The CDR3 is 15 amino acids. Germline CDR1 MNHNS, CDR2 SASEGT. V was trimmed by 6 bases and J by 0 bases, leaving 9 bases between them. The CDR3 DNA follows: TGTGCCAGCAGAGGACAAAGCTCCTATAATTCACCCCTCCACTTT. Translating gives CASRGQSSYNSPLHF.

The table lists this clonotype with many counts. The chain links TRBV27 to TRBJ1-2; tentative D call: TRBD1 (6 bases). V gave up 6 bases and J gave up 5 bases, with 16 bases separating them. The CDR3 length is 14 residues. CDR1 MNHEY and CDR2 SMNVEV come from the germline V gene (reference sequence). CDR3 loop: CASSSMDSDYGYTF. CDR3 sequence (DNA): TGTGCCAGCAGCTCCATGGACAGCGATTATGGCTACACCTTC.

This clonotype was counted a few times. CDR3 protein: CASSYLGSGTQYF. The CDR3 DNA follows: TGTGCCAGCAGTTATCTCGGGTCCGGGACCCAGTACTTC. The V and J genes are TRBV6-2 or TRBV6-3 and TRBJ2-5; D remains unclear. Germline assignment: CDR1 MNHEY and CDR2 SVGEGT. CDR3 length equals 13 residues. V lost 3 bases, J lost 7 bases, and 12 bases lay in between.

This clonotype appeared many times. The genes are TRBV12-3 or TRBV12-4 and TRBJ1-6, with D maybe TRBD1 (6 bases). The V end lost 3 bases, the J end lost 6 bases, and 9 bases lay between the germline ends. This CDR3 has 14 amino acids. The CDR3 reads CASSLQQGNSPLHF. Here the CDR3 DNA reads TGTGCCAGCAGTTTGCAACAGGGTAATTCACCCCTCCACTTT.

The chain has TRBV20-1 and TRBJ2-6, with D possibly being TRBD2 (6 bases). The CDR3 spans 16 residues. CDR1 DFQATT and CDR2 SNEGSKA come from the germline V gene (reference sequence). The V end lost 4 bases, the J end lost 2 bases, and 15 bases lay between the germline ends. CDR3 amino acids: CSATSGGGTGANVLTF. CDR3 bases: TGCAGTGCTACCAGTGGTGGAGGGACTGGGGCCAACGTCCTGACTTTC.

The rearrangement joins TRBV28 to TRBJ2-3, with a weak D call TRBD1 (5 bases). V was cut by 11 bases and J by 0 bases, with 33 bases left in between. CDR1 is MDHEN, CDR2 SYDVKM, per germline. The CDR3 is 20 amino acids. For the CDR3, the DNA is TGTGCCGCCCGCGGAAGGGGAAAGGGCCATAGCATACCTAGCACAGATACGCAGTATTTT. It specifies CAARGRGKGHSIPSTDTQYF.

As concerns this clonotype: A much more abundant neighbour one base away suggests this may be a read error. This chain links TRBV29-1 with TRBJ1-2; D uncertain. The CDR3 totals 15 residues. Germline V CDR1 and CDR2: SQVTM, ANQGSEA. As DNA, the CDR3 is TGCAGCGTTGTGGGAGTGAAGGCTTCCGTCTATGGCCACACCTTC. Protein product: CSVVGVKASVYGHTF.

This clonotype showed up many times. This rearrangement joins TRBV12-3 or TRBV12-4 to TRBJ2-5, with TRBD2 as a possible D gene (6 bases). Trimming left V 2 bases short and J 5 bases short, with 15 bases between. The CDR3 extends over 15 amino acids. Here the CDR3 DNA reads TGTGCCAGCAGTTTATCGGAGGGTGTAGGGGAGACCCAGTACTTC. Translated: CASSLSEGVGETQYF.

The chain is built from TRBV7-2 and TRBJ2-7, with 7 bases matching TRBD2. This CDR3 has 13 residues. Losses at the gene ends were 3 bases for V and 6 bases for J; bases not matched to a gene: 5. From germline, CDR1 is SGHTA and CDR2 FQGNSA. CDR3 bases: TGTGCCAGCAGCTTTGGGCGGGAGTCCGAGCAGTACTTC. Protein product: CASSFGRESEQYF. Supplemented by reference TRBV7-2 and TRBJ2-7, the full variable domain reads GAGVSQSPSNKVTEKGKDVELRCDPISGHTALYWYRQSLGQGLEFLIYFQGNSAPDKSGLPSDRFSAERTGGSVSTLTIQRTQQEDSAVYLCASSFGRESEQYFGPGTRLTVT.

The chain has TRBV6-4 and TRBJ1-4, with 7 bases fitting TRBD1. This CDR3 region has 19 residues. Germline V gives CDR1 MRHNA, CDR2 SNTAGT. V lost 0 bases to trimming and J lost 4 bases; unmatched junction nucleotides: 14. The CDR3 nucleotides are TGTGCCAGCAGTGACTCGTGTCGCGGGGGACAGCAAATTAATGAAAAACTGTTTTTT. It codes for CASSDSCRGGQQINEKLFF.

This clonotype was seen more than once but under ten times. The rearrangement uses TRBV4-2 and TRBJ1-4, with a tentative D call TRBD1 (6 bases). V lost 0 bases and J lost 4, with 15 bases in between. Germline CDR1 reads LGHNA; CDR2 reads YNFKEQ. This CDR3 comprises 17 residues. CDR3 nucleotide sequence: TGTGCCAGCAGCCAAGACAGGGGATTGTTGTTTAATGAAAAACTGTTTTTT. The encoded protein is CASSQDRGLLFNEKLFF.

For this clonotype: Just one base apart from a much larger clone, this may be a read error. This rearrangement joins TRBV6-9 to TRBJ2-5; 10 bases agree with TRBD2. Germline loops: CDR1 MNHGY, CDR2 SVAAGI. Germline trimming cut 7 bases from V and 4 bases from J; bases unmatched to any gene: 9. The CDR3 has 15 amino acids. CDR3 sequence: CASNYSSGSIETQYF. The DNA of the CDR3 is TGTGCCAGCAATTACTCTAGCGGGAGTATAGAGACCCAGTACTTC.

Comments on this clonotype: Since a much larger clone is just one base distant, this may be a read error. The gene calls are TRBV28 and TRBJ1-1; 8 nucleotides match TRBD1. V trimming: 6 bases; J trimming: 5 bases; junction bases outside the gene matches: 8. This CDR3 is 14 amino acids long. Germline assignment: CDR1 MDHEN and CDR2 SYDVKM. CDR3 coding DNA: TGTGCCAGCAGCTGCAGGGGGCTTGGGACTGAAGCTTTCTTT. Its protein is CASSCRGLGTEAFF.

This clonotype was seen at least ten times. The genes are TRBV2 and TRBJ2-7, with a tentative D call TRBD1 (6 bases). The CDR3 runs 14 residues. Trimming removed 5 bases at V and 2 bases at J, with 13 bases between. Germline V gene data show CDR1 as SNHLY and CDR2 as FYNNEI. DNA of the CDR3: TGTGCCAGCAGTCGAGACAGGCACACCTACGAGCAGTACTTC. Amino acid sequence: CASSRDRHTYEQYF.

This clonotype was recorded many times. The J gene is TRBJ2-5, the V gene TRBV27; TRBD2 aligns across 8 bases. V lost 5 bases and J lost 0; bases outside the gene matches: 11. Germline CDR1 MNHEY, CDR2 SMNVEV (reference sequence). The CDR3 runs to 17 residues. The CDR3 loop reads CASSPNGGGRDQETQYF. In DNA, the CDR3 is TGTGCCAGCAGTCCAAACGGGGGGGGCAGGGACCAAGAGACCCAGTACTTC.

This clonotype was counted many times. This chain joins TRBV2 and TRBJ2-7; D remains unclear. CDR1 SNHLY and CDR2 FYNNEI come from the germline V gene. The V end was cut by 6 bases, the J end by 4 bases, with 10 bases between. The CDR3 has 12 amino acids. The CDR3 is CASRGLVYEQYF. The CDR3 DNA follows: TGTGCCAGCAGGGGTTTAGTGTACGAGCAGTACTTC.

With regard to this clonotype: A much bigger clone sits one base away, suggesting this may be a read error. This sequence joins TRBV6-1 and TRBJ2-2; D is perhaps TRBD1 or TRBD2 (6 bases each). The V gene's germline CDR1 is MNHNS and CDR2 SASEGT. This CDR3 comprises 14 residues. CDR3 nucleotide sequence: TGTGCCACCTACAAGTGGGGGGACACCGGGGGGCTGTTTTTT. Translation gives CATYKWGDTGGLFF.

V gene TRBV3-1 combines with J gene TRBJ2-7, with 10 bases fitting TRBD2. CDR3 length: 17 amino acids. V shed 0 bases, J shed 2 bases, and the junction held 7 bases outside the gene matches. CDR1 is LGHDT, CDR2 YNNKEL, per germline (reference sequence). CDR3 sequence reads: CASSQEAGTSEPYEQYF. CDR3 DNA sequence: TGTGCCAGCAGCCAAGAAGCCGGGACTAGCGAGCCCTACGAGCAGTACTTC.